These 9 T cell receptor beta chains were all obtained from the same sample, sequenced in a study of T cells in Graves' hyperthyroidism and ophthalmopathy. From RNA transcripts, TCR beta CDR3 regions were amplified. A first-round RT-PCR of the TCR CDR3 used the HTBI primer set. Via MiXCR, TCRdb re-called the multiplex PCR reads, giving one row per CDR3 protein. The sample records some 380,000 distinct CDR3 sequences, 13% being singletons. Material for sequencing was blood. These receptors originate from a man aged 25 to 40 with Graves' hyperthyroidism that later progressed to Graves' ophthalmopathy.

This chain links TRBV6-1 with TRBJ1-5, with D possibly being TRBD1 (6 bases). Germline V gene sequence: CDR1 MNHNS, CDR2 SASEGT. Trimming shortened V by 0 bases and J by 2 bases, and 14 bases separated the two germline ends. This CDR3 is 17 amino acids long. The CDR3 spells CASSEAPGALRNQPQHF. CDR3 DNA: TGTGCCAGCAGTGAAGCGCCAGGGGCCCTACGCAATCAGCCCCAGCATTTT.

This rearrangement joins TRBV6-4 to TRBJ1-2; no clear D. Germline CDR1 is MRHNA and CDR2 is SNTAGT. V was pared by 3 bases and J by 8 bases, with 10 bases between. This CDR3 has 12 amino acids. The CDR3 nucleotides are TGTGCCAGCAGTGATCCTTTTTTAGGCTACACCTTC. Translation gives CASSDPFLGYTF.

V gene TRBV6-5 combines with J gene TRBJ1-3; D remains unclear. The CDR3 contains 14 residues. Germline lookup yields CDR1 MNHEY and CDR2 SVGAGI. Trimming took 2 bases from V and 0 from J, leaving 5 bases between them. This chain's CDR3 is CASSYGSSGNTIYF. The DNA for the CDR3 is TGTGCCAGCAGTTACGGCAGCTCTGGAAACACCATATATTTT.

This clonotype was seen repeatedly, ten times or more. Here the CDR3 reads CASSLIGSGEQFF. The CDR3 DNA reads as TGTGCCAGCAGCTTAATTGGGTCCGGGGAGCAGTTCTTC. The chain couples TRBV7-3 to TRBJ2-1; D unclear. The germline V and J ends were trimmed by 1 base and 10 bases, with 11 bases remaining between them. The CDR3 runs 13 residues. Per germline, CDR1 SGHTA and CDR2 FQGTGA.

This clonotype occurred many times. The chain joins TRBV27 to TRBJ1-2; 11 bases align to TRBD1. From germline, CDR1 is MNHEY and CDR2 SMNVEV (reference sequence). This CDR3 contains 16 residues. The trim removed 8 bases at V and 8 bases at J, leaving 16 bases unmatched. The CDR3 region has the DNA TGTGCCAGCCTTTCATATCTTGGACAGGGGGCGAAAGGCTACACCTTC. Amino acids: CASLSYLGQGAKGYTF.

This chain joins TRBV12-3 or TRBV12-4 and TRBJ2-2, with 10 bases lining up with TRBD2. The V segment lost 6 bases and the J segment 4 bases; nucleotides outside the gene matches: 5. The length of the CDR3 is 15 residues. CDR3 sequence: CASRFTSGVTGELFF. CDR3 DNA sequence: TGTGCCAGCAGATTCACTAGCGGGGTCACCGGGGAGCTGTTTTTT.

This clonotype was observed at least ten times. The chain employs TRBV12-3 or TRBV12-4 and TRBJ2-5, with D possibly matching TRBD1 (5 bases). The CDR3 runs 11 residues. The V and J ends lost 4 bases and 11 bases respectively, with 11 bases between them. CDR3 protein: CASSSVGAQYF. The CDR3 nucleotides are TGTGCCAGCAGTTCAGTAGGGGCTCAGTACTTC.

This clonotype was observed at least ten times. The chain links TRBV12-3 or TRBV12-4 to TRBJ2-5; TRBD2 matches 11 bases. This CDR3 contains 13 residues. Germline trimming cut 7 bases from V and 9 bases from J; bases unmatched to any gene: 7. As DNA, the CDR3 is TGTGCCAGCACCACGGGACTAGCGGTGTCCCAGTACTTC. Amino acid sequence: CASTTGLAVSQYF.

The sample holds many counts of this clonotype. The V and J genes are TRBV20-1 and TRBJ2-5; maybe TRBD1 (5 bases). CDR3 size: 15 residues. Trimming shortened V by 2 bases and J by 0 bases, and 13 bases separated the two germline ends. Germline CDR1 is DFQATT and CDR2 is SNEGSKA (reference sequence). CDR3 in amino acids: CSARPISGYQETQYF. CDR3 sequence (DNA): TGCAGTGCTAGACCTATCTCAGGGTACCAAGAGACCCAGTACTTC.